Each of the 28 T cell receptor beta chains below was sequenced from the same sample in a study of tumor and adjacent non-tumor tissue in lung cancer. RNA was extracted from bulk tissue without any cell sorting. Three rounds of nested PCR, following a modified ARM-PCR protocol, produced the TCRbeta library. Each CDR3 protein gets one entry after TCRdb re-called the multiplex PCR reads with MiXCR. The table has about 120,000 distinct CDR3 sequences, about 66% seen once. The sequencing sample was made of lung tumor tissue. These receptors all stem from a young man with non-small cell lung cancer.

The sample holds a few counts of this clonotype. A much more abundant neighbour one base away suggests this may be a read error. The chain carries TRBV29-1 and TRBJ2-7; tentative D call: TRBD1 (5 bases). V was trimmed by 7 bases and J by 5 bases, leaving 21 bases between them. The CDR3 covers 14 residues. Germline assignment: CDR1 SQVTM and CDR2 ANQGSEA. CDR3 region: CSAATRGTFHEQYF. In DNA, the CDR3 is TGCAGCGCCGCGACAAGGGGCACTTTCCACGAGCAGTACTTC.

Note on this clonotype: This may be a read error: a much more frequent sequence differs by one nucleotide. The chain uses TRBV29-1 and TRBJ2-1, with D maybe TRBD1 (5 bases). This CDR3 is built from 14 residues. CDR1 SQVTM and CDR2 ANQGSEA come from the germline V gene. The CDR3 DNA is TGCAACGTTGAGGACCCCACAGGATACAATGAGCAGTTCTTC. As protein: CNVEDPTGYNEQFF.

Details on this clonotype: A much more abundant neighbour one base away suggests this may be a read error. The chain has TRBV29-1 and TRBJ2-7; tentatively, D is TRBD1 (6 bases). Germline CDR1 is SQVTM and CDR2 is ANQGSEA. The length of the CDR3 is 11 residues. CDR3 residues: CSVWDNYEQHF. The DNA of the CDR3 is TGCAGCGTTTGGGACAACTACGAGCAGCACTTC.

A note on this clonotype: Relative to the germline gene, one junction end is altered; a read error may explain this. CDR3: CASRATSGGGNEQSF. The CDR3 coding sequence is TGTGCCAGCAGAGCGACTAGTGGTGGGGGCAATGAGCAGTCCTTC. The chain links TRBV11-2 to TRBJ2-1; D tentatively reads TRBD1 or TRBD2 (6 bases each). The CDR3 has 15 amino acids. Germline CDR1 reads SGHAT; CDR2 reads FQNNGV. The full variable domain, its missing parts supplied by reference TRBV11-2 and TRBJ2-1, is EAGVAQSPRYKIIEKRQSVAFWCNPISGHATLYWYQQILGQGPKLLIQFQNNGVVDDSQLPKDRFSAERLKGVDSTLKIQPAKLEDSAVYLCASRATSGGGNEQSFGPGTRLTVL.

The table lists this clonotype with a few counts. The V call is TRBV12-3 or TRBV12-4, the J call TRBJ2-5; 9 bases are a match to TRBD2. The CDR3 spans 14 residues. The V segment lost 6 bases and the J segment 4 bases; nucleotides outside the gene matches: 6. CDR3 sequence (DNA): TGTGCCAGCAGATCGACTAGCGGCGGAGAGACCCAGTACTTC. Encoded protein: CASRSTSGGETQYF.

This clonotype was counted ten times or more. The gene calls are TRBV6-5 and TRBJ2-1; perhaps TRBD2 as D (6 bases). The CDR3 contains 12 residues. The V end was cut by 4 bases, the J end by 10 bases, with 11 bases between. The germline V gene encodes CDR1 MNHEY and CDR2 SVGAGI. The CDR3 sequence: CASSLRGVEQFF. DNA for the CDR3: TGTGCCAGCAGTTTGCGGGGTGTCGAGCAGTTCTTC.

As to this clonotype: Just one base apart from a much larger clone, this may be a read error. This chain connects TRBV6-1 to TRBJ2-7, with 8 bases that match TRBD2. Germline-derived CDR1 and CDR2 are MNHNS and SASEGT. The CDR3 runs to 14 residues. The CDR3 region is CATTVAGGPYDQYF. In nucleotides, the CDR3 is TGTGCCACCACCGTGGCGGGAGGACCCTACGATCAGTACTTC.

The CDR3 here is CASSNGNSYQETQYF. The CDR3, as DNA: TGTGCCAGTAGTAATGGCAACAGCTACCAAGAGACCCAGTACTTC. The chain joins TRBV19 to TRBJ2-5; D is unresolved. The germline V gene has CDR1 LNHDA and CDR2 SQIVND (reference sequence). V lost 4 bases, J lost 0 bases, and 12 bases lay in between. The CDR3 loop spans 15 amino acids.

V usage is TRBV6-2 or TRBV6-3 and J usage is TRBJ2-1; D call uncertain. The CDR3 has 13 residues. Trimming took off 2 bases at V and 11 bases at J, with 13 bases between the two ends. The germline V gene has CDR1 MNHEY and CDR2 SVGEGT. The CDR3 here is CASSYGRKNKQFF. CDR3 coding DNA: TGTGCCAGCAGTTACGGCAGAAAGAATAAGCAGTTCTTC.

A note on this clonotype: This may arise from a read error, as a much more abundant clone is one base away. The V gene is TRBV10-1, the J gene TRBJ2-3, with 9 bases that match TRBD1. Germline V gives CDR1 WNHNN, CDR2 SYGVQD (reference sequence). The CDR3 covers 15 residues. CDR3: CASSPPGQGGDKQYF. Written as DNA, the CDR3 is TGCGCCAGCAGTCCTCCGGGACAGGGAGGGGATAAGCAGTATTTT.

The chain links TRBV11-2 to TRBJ2-3; the D gene is possibly TRBD2 (5 bases). Trimming removed 4 bases at V and 5 bases at J, with 10 bases between. CDR3 length: 13 residues. Germline CDR1 and CDR2: SGHAT and FQNNGV. The CDR3 DNA reads TGTGCCAGCAGCTGGACGGGGAGAGATACGCAGTATTTT. The encoded protein is CASSWTGRDTQYF.

To note about this clonotype: One end of the junction varies from germline; a read error may be responsible. The rearrangement links TRBV11-3 to TRBJ2-1; maybe TRBD2 (5 bases). Germline loops: CDR1 SGHNT, CDR2 YENEEA. CDR3 length: 13 amino acids. The CDR3 is CTSGPTPGNEHFF. The CDR3 nucleotides read TGTACCAGCGGCCCCACACCTGGCAATGAGCATTTCTTC.

This chain uses TRBV18 with TRBJ1-2; no clear D gene. The CDR3 has 14 residues. Germline V lookup: CDR1 KGHSH, CDR2 LQKENI. Trimming removed 1 base at V and 2 bases at J, with 8 bases between. The DNA of the CDR3 is TGTGCCAGCTCACCACAGGGCAACAACTATGGCTACACCTTC. It codes for CASSPQGNNYGYTF.

With respect to this clonotype: One end of the junction varies from germline; a read error may be responsible. The chain has TRBV12-5 and TRBJ2-5; D remains ambiguous. The CDR3 is made up of 13 amino acids. Germline CDR1 LGHNT, CDR2 FRNRAP. The CDR3 DNA sequence: TGTGCTAGTGGCTTTCCCAACGAAGAGATCCAGTACTTC. Its translation is CASGFPNEEIQYF.

This clonotype appeared a few times. This chain connects TRBV5-1 to TRBJ1-2; D is uncertain. The CDR3 consists of 15 residues. Germline CDR1 and CDR2: SGHRS and YFSETQ. Trimming cost V 1 base and J 0 bases, with 10 bases left between them. CDR3 DNA sequence: TGCGCCAGCAGCTTGTCGGGCCCTCCTAACTATGGCTACACCTTC. Its translation: CASSLSGPPNYGYTF.

J is TRBJ2-6 and V is TRBV5-4; D gene ambiguous. The V end lost 7 bases, the J end lost 0 bases, and 8 bases lay between the germline ends. This CDR3 is built from 14 residues. CDR1 SGHNT and CDR2 YYREEE come from the germline V gene (reference sequence). The CDR3 bases are TGTGCCAGCGTCGCGTCCTCTGGGGCCAACGTCCTGACTTTC. Translated: CASVASSGANVLTF.

Concerning this clonotype: This may arise from a read error, as a much more abundant clone is one base away. The chain couples TRBV4-2 to TRBJ1-6; D not resolved. CDR1 is LGHNA, CDR2 YNFKEQ, per germline. This CDR3 is 15 amino acids long. The CDR3 sequence: CASSQVTTGNLPLHF. CDR3 DNA: TGTGCCAGCAGCCAAGTTACCACGGGGAATTTACCCCTCCACTTT.

With respect to this clonotype: One junction end does not reproduce the germline sequence, and a read error may be involved. The chain carries TRBV7-8 and TRBJ2-7, with D unclear. Germline-derived CDR1 and CDR2 are SGHVS and FQNEAQ. This CDR3 spans 15 amino acids. The CDR3 loop reads CASSPAKAISYEQHF. CDR3 sequence (DNA): TGTGCCAGCAGCCCTGCGAAGGCAATTTCCTACGAGCAGCACTTC.

About this clonotype: The germline gene is not matched at one end of the junction; a read error may be the cause. The chain combines TRBV18 with TRBJ2-7; 7 nucleotides line up with TRBD2. The CDR3 is 15 residues long. Germline V gene sequence: CDR1 KGHSH, CDR2 LQKENI. CDR3 sequence (DNA): TGTGCCAGTTCACCGCTGAAAGCGGGAACCTACGAGCAGTACTTC. Protein sequence: CASSPLKAGTYEQYF.

This chain joins TRBV6-5 and TRBJ2-2; D is ambiguous. CDR3 length equals 16 residues. Germline V CDR1 and CDR2: MNHEY, SVGAGI. The V end lost 5 bases, the J end lost 0 bases, and 13 bases lay between the germline ends. The CDR3 loop reads CASSHRETSNTGELFF. CDR3 coding DNA: TGTGCCAGCAGTCACAGAGAGACCTCGAACACCGGGGAGCTGTTTTTT.

Notes on this clonotype: A read error may produce the germline difference seen at one junction end. The J gene is TRBJ2-3, the V gene TRBV5-4; D might be TRBD2 (6 bases). The CDR3 loop spans 15 amino acids. Germline V gene sequence: CDR1 SGHNT, CDR2 YYREEE (reference sequence). CDR3 bases: TGTGCCAGCAGCTCGGCGGGACCAGGCACAGATACACAGTATTTT. Residues: CASSSAGPGTDTQYF.

In regard to this clonotype: Lacking the conserved final phenylalanine or tryptophan, this CDR3 likely reflects a read error. The limits of the CDR3 on the DNA are not certain, so only TCRdb's listed CDR3 is given. The chain employs TRBV6-1 and TRBJ1-5; the table's D call, TRBD1, has no DNA check behind it. From germline, CDR1 is MNHNS and CDR2 SASEGT. The CDR3 adds up to 15 amino acids, both ends counted. The CDR3 is CANSGETNRDQPQHV.

This clonotype was detected a few times. A much larger clone differs by one base, so this may be a read error. The V and J genes are TRBV4-1 and TRBJ2-7, with D unclear. The germline V gene encodes CDR1 MGHRA and CDR2 YSYEKL. CDR3 length: 13 amino acids. CDR3 sequence (DNA): TGCGCCAACAGCCAAGATCGGTGGTACGAGCAGTACTTC. This sequence encodes CANSQDRWYEQYF.

The chain recombines TRBV29-1 with TRBJ2-7; weak D call: TRBD1 (5 bases). The CDR3 has 13 residues. The germline V and J ends were trimmed by 5 bases and 0 bases, with 11 bases remaining between them. The germline CDR1 and CDR2 sequences are SQVTM and ANQGSEA. CDR3 DNA sequence: TGCAGCGTTCCGGACATGAGCTCCTACGAGCAGTACTTC. This sequence encodes CSVPDMSSYEQYF.

On this clonotype: Relative to the germline gene, one junction end is altered; a read error may explain this. The gene calls are TRBV20-1 and TRBJ2-3, with 13 bases identical to TRBD2. This CDR3 contains 19 residues. Germline loops: CDR1 DFQATT, CDR2 SNEGSKA (reference sequence). This CDR3 reads CSARDPGLAGEWSADTRYF. Here the CDR3 DNA reads TGCAGTGCTAGAGATCCCGGACTAGCGGGAGAGTGGAGCGCAGATACGCGGTATTTT.

This clonotype was seen repeatedly, ten times or more. V usage is TRBV24-1 and J usage is TRBJ2-1; 11 nucleotides align to TRBD2. This CDR3 region has 16 residues. V lost 5 bases, J lost 6 bases, and 8 bases stayed unmatched. The V gene's germline CDR1 is KGHDR and CDR2 SFDVKD. The CDR3 reads CATSGLTSGSGNEQFF. The CDR3 DNA sequence: TGTGCCACCAGTGGCCTTACTAGCGGGAGCGGCAATGAGCAGTTCTTC.

With respect to this clonotype: A much larger clone differs from this one at a single base, so this may be a read error. The genes are TRBV5-4 and TRBJ2-7; 7 bases agree with TRBD1. The germline V gene encodes CDR1 SGHNT and CDR2 YYREEE (reference sequence). CDR3 length equals 14 residues. CDR3 sequence reads: CGSSFQGVGGEQYF. The CDR3 DNA reads as TGTGGCAGCAGCTTCCAGGGGGTCGGCGGCGAGCAGTACTTC.

Concerning this clonotype itself: A much larger clone differs by one base, so this may be a read error. This sequence joins TRBV20-1 and TRBJ1-5; D unresolved. The V end lost 3 bases, the J end lost 11 bases, and 11 bases lay between the germline ends. Germline assignment: CDR1 DFQATT and CDR2 SNEGSKA (reference sequence). This CDR3 spans 11 amino acids. The DNA for the CDR3 is TGCAGTGCTAGTGATCTGCAGGCCCAGCATTTT. Amino acids: CSASDLQAQHF.